Listed below are T cell receptor beta chains from one sample, sequenced in a study of Ad26.COV2.S vaccination and SARS-CoV-2 variants. Only in-frame clones appear in the TCRdb table, and some are missing; sequencing was by immunoSEQ multiplex PCR. The table has some 480,000 clones, about 83% seen once. The sample here was peripheral blood, taken in a trial of Ad26.COV2.S vaccine versus placebo. Source of these receptors: a person aged 18-65 years who received the Ad26.COV2.S COVID-19 vaccine or a placebo. The CDR3 runs from the conserved cysteine through the conserved F or W. The D gene is left open where the match is weak. Expanded clones get a size class; other rows say once, few or many, or leave the size out.

j_call clone_size v_call d_call cdr3_length cdr3_aa cdr3_nt
TRBJ1-5 - TRBV6-1 TRBD1 16 CASSEMGGGASQPQHF TGTGCCAGCAGTGAGATGGGAGGGGGCGCGTCTCAGCCCCAGCATTTT
TRBJ1-1 - TRBV5-6 - 13 CASSSWKNTEAFF TGTGCCAGCAGCTCTTGGAAGAACACTGAAGCTTTCTTT
TRBJ2-7 - TRBV10-3 - 13 CAIEDPSRYEQYF TGTGCCATCGAGGACCCAAGCCGCTACGAGCAGTACTTC
TRBJ1-4 - TRBV7-9 - 13 CASSGFANEKLFF TGTGCCAGCAGCGGATTTGCTAATGAAAAACTGTTTTTT
TRBJ1-5 - TRBV18 - 16 CASSQQRIHSNQPQHF TGTGCCAGCTCACAACAGAGAATACATAGCAATCAGCCCCAGCATTTT
TRBJ2-1 - TRBV28 - 16 CASSSPDPTSYNEQFF TGTGCCAGCAGTTCCCCGGACCCTACCTCCTACAATGAGCAGTTCTTC
TRBJ1-2 - TRBV2 - 13 CASSGGPNYGYTF TGTGCCAGCAGTGGTGGTCCTAACTATGGCTACACCTTC
TRBJ1-1 - TRBV6-6 - 16 CASSYSLGYLDTEAFF TGTGCCAGCAGTTACAGTCTTGGGTATTTGGACACTGAAGCTTTCTTT
TRBJ1-5 - TRBV6-5 - 14 CASRPGESNQPQHF TGTGCCAGCCGGCCGGGGGAAAGCAATCAGCCCCAGCATTTT
TRBJ2-3 - TRBV19 TRBD2 15 CASSTLAGRTDTQYF TGTGCCAGTAGTACCTTAGCGGGACGCACAGATACGCAGTATTTT
TRBJ1-1 once TRBV2 - 17 CASSEGFGLRRDTEAFF TGTGCCAGCAGTGAAGGCTTCGGCCTACGTCGGGACACTGAAGCTTTCTTT
TRBJ2-7 - TRBV5-4 TRBD2 15 CASSSEVAGAYEQYF TGTGCCAGCAGCTCGGAGGTAGCGGGAGCCTACGAGCAGTACTTC
TRBJ2-5 - TRBV6-6 - 13 CASRAFPTETQYF TGTGCCAGCCGGGCCTTCCCCACGGAGACCCAGTACTTC
TRBJ2-5 - TRBV29-1 - 13 CSVAVQIQETQYF TGCAGCGTTGCGGTACAGATCCAAGAGACCCAGTACTTC
TRBJ2-1 - TRBV7-7 TRBD2 15 CASSLKRGATNEQFF TGTGCTAGCAGCTTAAAGCGGGGGGCCACCAATGAGCAGTTCTTC
TRBJ1-5 few TRBV30 - 15 CAWSRGDLSNQPQHF TGTGCCTGGAGTCGAGGGGATTTGAGCAATCAGCCCCAGCATTTT
TRBJ2-1 - TRBV5-1 TRBD1 15 CASSTQRQGVGEQFF TGCGCCAGCAGCACCCAGAGACAGGGGGTTGGTGAGCAGTTCTTC
TRBJ1-4 few TRBV7-2 - 15 CASSYTQPTNEKLFF TGTGCCAGCAGCTATACTCAACCAACTAATGAAAAACTGTTTTTT
TRBJ1-2 - TRBV7-2 - 14 CASSLLHAGGGYTF TGTGCCAGCAGCTTACTTCATGCTGGGGGTGGCTACACCTTC
TRBJ2-1 - TRBV24-1 TRBD2 19 CATSARRTSGRSSYNEQFF TGTGCCACCAGTGCTCGTAGGACTAGCGGGAGAAGCTCCTACAATGAGCAGTTCTTC
TRBJ1-1 - TRBV5-1 TRBD1 14 CASSTGTGKTEAFF TGCGCCAGCAGCACCGGGACAGGGAAGACTGAAGCTTTCTTT
TRBJ2-2 - TRBV11-2 - 15 CASSPSGTTGGELFF TGTGCCAGCAGCCCATCCGGGACAACTGGCGGGGAGCTGTTTTTT
TRBJ2-7 - TRBV5-1 - 13 CASFRGPTYEQYF TGCGCCAGCTTCCGGGGCCCCACCTACGAGCAGTACTTC
TRBJ1-4 - TRBV29-1 - 14 CSVGAGRRNEKLFF TGCAGCGTTGGGGCAGGGCGGCGTAATGAAAAACTGTTTTTT
TRBJ2-1 - TRBV7-2 TRBD2 15 CASSLTSGGYNEQFF TGTGCCAGCAGCCTGACTAGCGGGGGATACAATGAGCAGTTCTTC
TRBJ1-4 - TRBV19 - 14 CASSRRQTNEKLFF TGTGCCAGTAGTAGGAGGCAAACTAATGAAAAACTGTTTTTT
TRBJ2-7 - TRBV7-8 - 14 CASSLKRTVYEQYF TGTGCCAGCAGCTTAAAGCGGACCGTCTACGAGCAGTACTTC
TRBJ1-3 - TRBV7-9 TRBD1 15 CASSWGQGSGNTIYF TGTGCCAGCAGCTGGGGACAGGGTTCAGGAAACACCATATATTTT
TRBJ1-2 - TRBV4-3 - 13 CASSQGTSRGYTF TGCGCCAGCAGCCAAGGGACCTCTAGAGGCTACACCTTC
TRBJ2-1 - TRBV5-1 TRBD2 13 CASSRGTSNEQFF TGCGCCAGCAGCCGGGGGACTAGCAATGAGCAGTTCTTC
TRBJ1-1 - TRBV6-2/TRBV6-3 - 12 CASSWAYTEAFF TGTGCCAGCAGTTGGGCCTACACTGAAGCTTTCTTT
TRBJ2-2 few TRBV11-3 - 15 CASSLFPGATGELFF TGTGCCAGCAGCCTCTTCCCGGGAGCCACCGGGGAGCTGTTTTTT
TRBJ1-1 - TRBV5-6 - 12 CASSAGLTEAFF TGTGCCAGCAGCGCGGGACTCACTGAAGCTTTCTTT
TRBJ1-6 few TRBV5-5 - 17 CASSTYMVPSYNSPLHF TGTGCCAGCAGCACCTACATGGTGCCCTCCTATAATTCACCCCTCCACTTT
TRBJ2-1 - TRBV5-1 - 17 CASSLEGETSSYNEQFF TGCGCCAGCAGCTTGGAGGGGGAAACGAGCTCCTACAATGAGCAGTTCTTC
TRBJ2-7 - TRBV7-9 TRBD2 16 CASSSREGKGFYEQYF TGTGCCAGCAGCTCCCGGGAGGGGAAAGGTTTCTACGAGCAGTACTTC
TRBJ2-3 - TRBV9 TRBD2 16 CASSAGTSELLDTQYF TGTGCCAGCAGCGCCGGGACTAGCGAGTTGTTGGATACGCAGTATTTT